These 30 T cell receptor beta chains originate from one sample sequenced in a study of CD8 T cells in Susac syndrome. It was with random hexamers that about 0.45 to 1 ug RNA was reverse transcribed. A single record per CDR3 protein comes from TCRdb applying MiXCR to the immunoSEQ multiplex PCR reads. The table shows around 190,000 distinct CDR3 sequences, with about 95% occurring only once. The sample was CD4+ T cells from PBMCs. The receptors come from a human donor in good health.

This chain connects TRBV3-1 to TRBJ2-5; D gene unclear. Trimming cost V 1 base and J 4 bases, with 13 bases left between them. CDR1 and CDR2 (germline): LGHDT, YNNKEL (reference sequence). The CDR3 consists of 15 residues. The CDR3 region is CASSQVIPGRETQYF. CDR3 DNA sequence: TGTGCCAGCAGCCAAGTAATTCCCGGGCGAGAGACCCAGTACTTC.

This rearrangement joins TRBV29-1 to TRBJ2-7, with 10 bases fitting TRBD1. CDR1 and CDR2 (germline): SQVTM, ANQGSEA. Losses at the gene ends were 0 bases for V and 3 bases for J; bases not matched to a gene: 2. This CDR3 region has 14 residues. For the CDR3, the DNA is TGCAGCGTTGAAGAGGGGGACAGGGGCTACGAGCAGTACTTC. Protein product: CSVEEGDRGYEQYF.

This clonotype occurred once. The CDR3 region is CSAGAGGTYEQYF. CDR3 DNA sequence: TGCAGTGCTGGAGCGGGGGGAACCTACGAGCAGTACTTC. The chain links TRBV20-1 to TRBJ2-7; TRBD2 matches at 9 bases. Germline-derived CDR1 and CDR2 are DFQATT and SNEGSKA (reference sequence). The CDR3 is made up of 13 amino acids. Unmatched junction bases numbered 4, after V lost 5 bases and J lost 2 bases.

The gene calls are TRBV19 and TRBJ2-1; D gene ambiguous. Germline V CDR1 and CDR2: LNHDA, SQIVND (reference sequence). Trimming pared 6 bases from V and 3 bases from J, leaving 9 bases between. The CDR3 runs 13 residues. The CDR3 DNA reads TGTGCCAGTAGGCCAGCCGACTACAATGAGCAGTTCTTC. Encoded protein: CASRPADYNEQFF.

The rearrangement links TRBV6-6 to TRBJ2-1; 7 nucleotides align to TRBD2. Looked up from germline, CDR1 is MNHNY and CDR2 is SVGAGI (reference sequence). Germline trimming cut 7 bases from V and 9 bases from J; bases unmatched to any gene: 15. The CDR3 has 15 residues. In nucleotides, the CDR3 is TGTGCCAGCACCCAACCAGGCGGGAGTGAGAGTGAGCAGTTCTTC. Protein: CASTQPGGSESEQFF.

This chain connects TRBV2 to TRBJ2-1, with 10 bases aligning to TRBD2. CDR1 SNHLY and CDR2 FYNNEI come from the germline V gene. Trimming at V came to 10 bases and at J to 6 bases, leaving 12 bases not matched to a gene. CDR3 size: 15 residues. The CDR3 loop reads CATGLAAVSGNEQFF. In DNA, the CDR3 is TGTGCCACAGGACTAGCGGCGGTGTCGGGCAATGAGCAGTTCTTC.

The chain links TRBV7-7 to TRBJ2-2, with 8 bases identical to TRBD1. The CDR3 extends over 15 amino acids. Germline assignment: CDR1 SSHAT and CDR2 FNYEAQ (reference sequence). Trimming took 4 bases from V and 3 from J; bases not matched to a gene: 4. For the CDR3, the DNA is TGTGCCAGCAGCTGGCAGGGGGCGGACACCGGGGAGCTGTTTTTT. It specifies CASSWQGADTGELFF.

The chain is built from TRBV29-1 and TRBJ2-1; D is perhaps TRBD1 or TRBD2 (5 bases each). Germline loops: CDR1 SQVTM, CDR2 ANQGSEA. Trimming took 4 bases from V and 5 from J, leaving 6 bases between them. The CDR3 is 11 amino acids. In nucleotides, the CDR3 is TGCAGCGTTGTGGGACACAATGAGCAGTTCTTC. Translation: CSVVGHNEQFF.

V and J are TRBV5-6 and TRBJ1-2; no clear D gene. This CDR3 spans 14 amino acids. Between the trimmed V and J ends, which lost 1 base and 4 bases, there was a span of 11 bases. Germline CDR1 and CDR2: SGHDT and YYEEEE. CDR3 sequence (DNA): TGTGCCAGCAGCTTGACACTGGAATCCTATGGCTACACCTTC. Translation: CASSLTLESYGYTF. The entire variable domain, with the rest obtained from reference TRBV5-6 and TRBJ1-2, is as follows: DAGVTQSPTHLIKTRGQQVTLRCSPKSGHDTVSWYQQALGQGPQFIFQYYEEEERQRGNFPDRFSGHQFPNYSSELNVNALLLGDSALYLCASSLTLESYGYTFGSGTRLTVV.

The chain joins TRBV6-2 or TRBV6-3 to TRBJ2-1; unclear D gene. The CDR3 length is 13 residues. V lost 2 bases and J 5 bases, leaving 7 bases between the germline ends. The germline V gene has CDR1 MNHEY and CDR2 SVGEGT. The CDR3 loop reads CASSYDTNNEQFF. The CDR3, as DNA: TGTGCCAGCAGTTACGACACAAACAATGAGCAGTTCTTC.

Here the CDR3 DNA reads TGCAGCGTTGAAGTTGGGCAGGAGTCCGGCCCCCAGCATTTT. Amino acids: CSVEVGQESGPQHF. The chain carries TRBV29-1 and TRBJ1-5; no firm D call. CDR3 length: 14 residues. Germline assignment: CDR1 SQVTM and CDR2 ANQGSEA. V lost 1 base and J lost 10, with 17 bases in between.

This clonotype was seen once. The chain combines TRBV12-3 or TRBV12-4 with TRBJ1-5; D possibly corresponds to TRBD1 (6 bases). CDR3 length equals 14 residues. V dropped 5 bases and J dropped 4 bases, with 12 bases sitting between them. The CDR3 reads CASSPRGGNQPQHF. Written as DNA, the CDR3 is TGTGCCAGCAGTCCCAGGGGTGGGAATCAGCCCCAGCATTTT.

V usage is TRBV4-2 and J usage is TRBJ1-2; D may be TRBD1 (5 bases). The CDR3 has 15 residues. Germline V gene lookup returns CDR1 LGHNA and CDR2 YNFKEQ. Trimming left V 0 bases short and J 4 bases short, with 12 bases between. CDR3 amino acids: CASSQDGASTYGYTF. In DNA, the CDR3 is TGTGCCAGCAGCCAAGACGGGGCGAGCACCTATGGCTACACCTTC.

The CDR3 nucleotides read TGTGCCAGCAGCCTCGGGAGGGCCGATTCCCATGAGCAGTTCTTC. As protein: CASSLGRADSHEQFF. The V gene is TRBV14, the J gene TRBJ2-1, with TRBD2 identical over 8 bases. V trimming: 4 bases; J trimming: 8 bases; junction bases outside the gene matches: 10. CDR1 SGHDN and CDR2 FVKESK come from the germline V gene. The CDR3 contains 15 residues. Full variable domain (missing parts from reference TRBV14 and TRBJ2-1): EAGVTQFPSHSVIEKGQTVTLRCDPISGHDNLYWYRRVMGKEIKFLLHFVKESKQDESGMPNNRFLAERTGGTYSTLKVQPAELEDSGVYFCASSLGRADSHEQFFGPGTRLTVL.

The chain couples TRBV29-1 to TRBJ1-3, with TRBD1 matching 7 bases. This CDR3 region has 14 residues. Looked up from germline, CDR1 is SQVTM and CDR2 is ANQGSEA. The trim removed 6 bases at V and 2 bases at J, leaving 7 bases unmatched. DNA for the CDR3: TGCAGCGTCGGGACAGACACCCCTGGAAACACCATATATTTT. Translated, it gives CSVGTDTPGNTIYF.

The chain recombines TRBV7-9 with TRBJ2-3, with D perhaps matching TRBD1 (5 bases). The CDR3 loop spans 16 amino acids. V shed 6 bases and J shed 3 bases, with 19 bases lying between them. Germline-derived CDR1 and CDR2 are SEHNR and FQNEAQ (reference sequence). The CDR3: CASRSPLGVGTDTQYF. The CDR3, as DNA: TGTGCCAGCAGGTCCCCTTTAGGGGTAGGGACAGATACGCAGTATTTT.

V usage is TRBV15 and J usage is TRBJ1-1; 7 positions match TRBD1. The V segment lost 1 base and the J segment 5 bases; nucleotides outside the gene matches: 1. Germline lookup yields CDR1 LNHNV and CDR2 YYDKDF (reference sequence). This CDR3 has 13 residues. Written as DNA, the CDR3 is TGTGCCACCAGCAGAGCAGGGGGAACTGAAGCTTTCTTT. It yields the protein CATSRAGGTEAFF.

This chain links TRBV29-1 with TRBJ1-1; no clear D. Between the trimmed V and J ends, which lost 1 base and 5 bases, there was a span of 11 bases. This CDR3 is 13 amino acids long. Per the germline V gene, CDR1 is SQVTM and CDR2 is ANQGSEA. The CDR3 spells CSVEGRTATEAFF. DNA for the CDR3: TGCAGCGTTGAAGGCAGAACGGCGACTGAAGCTTTCTTT.

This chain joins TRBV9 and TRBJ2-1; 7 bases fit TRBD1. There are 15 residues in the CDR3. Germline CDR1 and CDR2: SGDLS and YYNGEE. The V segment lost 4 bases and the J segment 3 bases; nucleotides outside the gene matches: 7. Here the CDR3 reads CASSPSGTDYNEQFF. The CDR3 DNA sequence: TGTGCCAGCAGCCCCTCAGGGACAGACTACAATGAGCAGTTCTTC.

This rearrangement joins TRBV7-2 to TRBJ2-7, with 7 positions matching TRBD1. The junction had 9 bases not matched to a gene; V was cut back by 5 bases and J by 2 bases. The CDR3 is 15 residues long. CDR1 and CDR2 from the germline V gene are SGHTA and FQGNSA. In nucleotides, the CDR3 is TGTGCCAGCAGCCAGCAACAGGGGTCGACCTACGAGCAGTACTTC. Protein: CASSQQQGSTYEQYF.

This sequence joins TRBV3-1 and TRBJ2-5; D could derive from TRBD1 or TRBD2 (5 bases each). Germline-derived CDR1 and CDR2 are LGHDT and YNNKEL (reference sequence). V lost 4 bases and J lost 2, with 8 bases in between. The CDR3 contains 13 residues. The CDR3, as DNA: TGTGCCAGCAGCCGGGGACGGCAAGAGACCCAGTACTTC. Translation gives CASSRGRQETQYF.

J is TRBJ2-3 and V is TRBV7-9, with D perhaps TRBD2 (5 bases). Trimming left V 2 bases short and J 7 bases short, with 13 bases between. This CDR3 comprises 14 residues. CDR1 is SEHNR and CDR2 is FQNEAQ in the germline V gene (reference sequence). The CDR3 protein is CASSLKDSSHTQYF. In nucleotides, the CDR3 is TGTGCCAGCAGCTTAAAGGACTCGTCTCATACGCAGTATTTT. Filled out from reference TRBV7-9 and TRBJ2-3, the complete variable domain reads DTGVSQNPRHKITKRGQNVTFRCDPISEHNRLYWYRQTLGQGPEFLTYFQNEAQLEKSRLLSDRFSAERPKGSFSTLEIQRTEQGDSAMYLCASSLKDSSHTQYFGPGTRLTVL.

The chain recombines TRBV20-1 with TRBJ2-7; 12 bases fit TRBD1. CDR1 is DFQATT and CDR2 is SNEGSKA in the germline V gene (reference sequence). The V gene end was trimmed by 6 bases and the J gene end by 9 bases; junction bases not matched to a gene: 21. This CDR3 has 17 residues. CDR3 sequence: CSASALRTRDRGLGQYF. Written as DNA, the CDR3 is TGCAGTGCCAGTGCCCTCCGGACCCGGGACAGGGGGCTGGGGCAGTACTTC.

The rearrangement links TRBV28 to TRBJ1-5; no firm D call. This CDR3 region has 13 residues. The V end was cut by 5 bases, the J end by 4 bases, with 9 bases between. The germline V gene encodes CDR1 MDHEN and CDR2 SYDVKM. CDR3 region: CASSPPQNQPQHF. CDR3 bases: TGTGCCAGCAGTCCCCCACAGAATCAGCCCCAGCATTTT.

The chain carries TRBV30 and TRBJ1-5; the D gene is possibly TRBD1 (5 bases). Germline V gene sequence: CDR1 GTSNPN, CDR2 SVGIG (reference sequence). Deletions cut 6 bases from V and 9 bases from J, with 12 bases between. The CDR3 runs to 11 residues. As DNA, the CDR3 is TGTGCCTGTTCTCTTCAGGGGCCCCAGCATTTT. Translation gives CACSLQGPQHF.

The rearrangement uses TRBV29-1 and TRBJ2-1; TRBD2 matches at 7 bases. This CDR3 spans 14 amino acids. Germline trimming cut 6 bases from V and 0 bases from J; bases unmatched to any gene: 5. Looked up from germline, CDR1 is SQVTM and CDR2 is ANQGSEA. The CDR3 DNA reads TGCAGCGTCCGGACTAGACTCTCCTACAATGAGCAGTTCTTC. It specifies CSVRTRLSYNEQFF.

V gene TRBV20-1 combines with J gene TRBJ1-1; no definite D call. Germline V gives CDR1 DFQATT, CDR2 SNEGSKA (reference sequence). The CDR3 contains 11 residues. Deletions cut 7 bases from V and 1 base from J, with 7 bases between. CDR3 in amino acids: CSVLGNTEAFF. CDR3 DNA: TGCAGTGTATTGGGGAACACTGAAGCTTTCTTT.

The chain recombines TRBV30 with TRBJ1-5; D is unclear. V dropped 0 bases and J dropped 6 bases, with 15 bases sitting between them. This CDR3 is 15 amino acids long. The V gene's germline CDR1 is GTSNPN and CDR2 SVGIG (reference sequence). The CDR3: CAWSVRSGRPQPQHF. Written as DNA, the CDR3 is TGTGCCTGGAGTGTACGGTCGGGGAGGCCTCAGCCCCAGCATTTT.

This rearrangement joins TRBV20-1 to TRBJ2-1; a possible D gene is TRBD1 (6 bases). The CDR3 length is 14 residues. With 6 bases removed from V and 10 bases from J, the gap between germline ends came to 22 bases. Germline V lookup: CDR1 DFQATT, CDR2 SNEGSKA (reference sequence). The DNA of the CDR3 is TGCAGTGCAGAGAGTATCCAGGGGATAAGGGAGCAGTTCTTC. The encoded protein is CSAESIQGIREQFF.

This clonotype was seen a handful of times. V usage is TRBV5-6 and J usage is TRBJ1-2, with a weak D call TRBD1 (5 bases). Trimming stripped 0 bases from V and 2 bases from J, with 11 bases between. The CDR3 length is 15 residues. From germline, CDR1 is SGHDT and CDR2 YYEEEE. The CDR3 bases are TGTGCCAGCAGCTTGGTGGGACGGGTCAACTATGGCTACACCTTC. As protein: CASSLVGRVNYGYTF.